The entry that follows covers one T cell receptor beta chain sequence. The antigen is undetermined. This CDR3 has 16 residues. Looked up from germline, CDR1 is KGHSH and CDR2 is LQKENI. The V segment lost 3 bases and the J segment 4 bases; nucleotides outside the gene matches: 5. The entry originates in a study of T cells after yellow fever vaccination. Points from the study as a whole: Among primary-vaccination clones, most reappeared after the booster, at almost 98% for CD4 and roughly 88% for CD8.

TCR cDNA was made by 5'RACE template switching, adding a universal primer site and UMIs. MiXCR, applied by TCRdb to the 5' RACE reads, yields one record per CDR3 protein. The data show 300,000 to 400,000 distinct CDR3 sequences, 9.5% to 15% seen once. The sample in question was CD4+ T cells sorted from PBMCs, obtained 15 days after the yellow fever booster vaccination. This sequence originates from a man younger than 30 who received the YFV17D yellow fever vaccine. The chain employs TRBV18 and TRBJ2-1, with 11 positions matching TRBD2. For the CDR3, the DNA is TGTGCCAGCTCACCGCTTGGGACTAGCGGATACAATGAGCAGTTCTTC. Translating it yields CASSPLGTSGYNEQFF.